This TCR beta chain comes out of a study of blood T cell repertoires in COVID-19. In the study overall: Acute and convalescent COVID-19 specimens originated in the United States, Italy and Spain.

Assay used: immunoSEQ multiplex PCR; TCRdb lists only in-frame clones, some missing. The sample shows about 60,000 clones, around 80% of them seen only once. This CDR3 is built from 14 residues. CDR1 SGHTA and CDR2 FQGNSA come from the germline V gene. Unmatched junction bases numbered 6, after V lost 4 bases and J lost 4 bases. The source is a woman in her sixties or seventies with acute or convalescent COVID-19. V is TRBV7-2 and J is TRBJ2-5; TRBD1 matches 7 bases. Sequencing input: peripheral blood. CDR3 sequence: CASSSTGLIETQYF. The CDR3, as DNA: TGTGCCAGCAGCTCGACAGGGTTGATAGAGACCCAGTACTTC.